The 5 T cell receptor beta chains given below trace back to one sample, sequenced in a study of blood T cell repertoires in COVID-19. The protocol was immunoSEQ multiplex PCR, while the TCRdb copy is restricted to in-frame clones and leaves out a portion. The sample holds over 150,000 clones, around 83% seen once. The sequenced sample consisted of peripheral blood. Receptors were obtained from a woman aged 55-69 years with COVID-19, enrolled during active disease.

The V call is TRBV9, the J call TRBJ2-1; the match to TRBD2 covers 11 bases. The CDR3 is 16 residues long. J was trimmed by 8 bases and V by 4 bases; bases with no gene match: 11. CDR1 and CDR2 from the germline V gene are SGDLS and YYNGEE. CDR3 sequence (DNA): TGTGCCAGCAGCCCGAGACTAGCGGGGAGCGTCTATGAGCAGTTCTTC. This codes for CASSPRLAGSVYEQFF. The variable domain in full, with the rest retrieved from reference TRBV9 and TRBJ2-1, is DSGVTQTPKHLITATGQRVTLRCSPRSGDLSVYWYQQSLDQGLQFLIQYYNGEERAKGNILERFSAQQFPDLHSELNLSSLELGDSALYFCASSPRLAGSVYEQFFGPGTRLTVL.

This sequence joins TRBV27 and TRBJ2-5, with 13 nucleotides matching TRBD2. Germline assignment: CDR1 MNHEY and CDR2 SMNVEV (reference sequence). V shed 5 bases, J shed 3 bases, and the junction held 3 bases outside the gene matches. The length of the CDR3 is 15 residues. CDR3 DNA sequence: TGTGCCAGCAGTCAGACTAGCGGGAGGAAAGAGACCCAGTACTTC. Translation: CASSQTSGRKETQYF.

This chain uses TRBV9 with TRBJ2-1; no clear D. V lost 0 bases and J 3 bases, leaving 7 bases between the germline ends. Per germline, CDR1 SGDLS and CDR2 YYNGEE. The CDR3 totals 14 residues. CDR3: CASSVGPSYNEQFF. Here the CDR3 DNA reads TGTGCCAGCAGCGTAGGGCCCAGCTACAATGAGCAGTTCTTC.

V usage is TRBV7-3 and J usage is TRBJ2-1, with 12 positions matching TRBD2. This CDR3 is built from 16 residues. From germline, CDR1 is SGHTA and CDR2 FQGTGA. The V and J ends lost 6 bases and 4 bases, in that order; junction bases with no gene match: 7. CDR3 in amino acids: CASSPSGGAGYNEQFF. As DNA, the CDR3 is TGTGCCAGCAGTCCTAGCGGGGGGGCCGGTTACAATGAGCAGTTCTTC. The full variable domain, completed using reference TRBV7-3 and TRBJ2-1, is GAGVSQTPSNKVTEKGKYVELRCDPISGHTALYWYRQSLGQGPEFLIYFQGTGAADDSGLPNDRFFAVRPEGSVSTLKIQRTERGDSAVYLCASSPSGGAGYNEQFFGPGTRLTVL.

The rearrangement uses TRBV3-1 (or the pseudogene TRBV3-2) and TRBJ1-4, with 8 bases aligning to TRBD1. The CDR3 extends over 15 amino acids. V trimming: 6 bases; J trimming: 3 bases; junction bases outside the gene matches: 6. Germline CDR1 reads LGHDT; CDR2 reads YNNKEL (reference sequence). CDR3 sequence: CASRAQGAANEKLFF. The CDR3 bases are TGTGCCAGCAGGGCTCAGGGGGCTGCTAATGAAAAACTGTTTTTT.